Shown below are 21 T cell receptor beta chains from a single sample sequenced in a study of beta chain features in type 1 diabetes. Study-level results: In all four CD4+ subsets, TCRB CDR3 length was significantly, moderately reduced in type 1 diabetes.

These TCRs are of unknown antigen specificity. Expressed TCRB transcripts got sequenced, as all isolated RNA was reverse transcribed. The protocol was immunoSEQ multiplex PCR, while the TCRdb copy is restricted to in-frame clones and leaves out a portion. The data contain roughly 100,000 clones, roughly 28% of them singletons. The material sequenced was central memory CD4+ T cells from blood. The receptors derive from a woman aged 18-29 years with type 1 diabetes.

This clone has only one observation. The rearrangement uses TRBV28 and TRBJ1-1, with D unclear. The CDR3 sequence is 12 residues long. Between the trimmed V and J ends, which lost 8 bases and 0 bases, there was a span of 7 bases. CDR1 and CDR2 from the germline V gene are MDHEN and SYDVKM. CDR3 coding DNA: TGTGCCAGCTGTGTCATGAACACTGAAGCTTTCTTT. Translating gives CASCVMNTEAFF.

Only a few counts were recorded for this clone. The chain has TRBV10-3 and TRBJ2-1; tentatively, D is TRBD1 (5 bases). The germline V and J ends were trimmed by 6 bases and 12 bases, with 18 bases remaining between them. There are 13 residues in the CDR3. Germline CDR1 reads ENHRY; CDR2 reads SYGVKD. The CDR3 region is CAISAHLDRGQFF. The CDR3 DNA reads as TGTGCCATCAGCGCCCACTTGGATAGGGGGCAGTTCTTC.

The CDR3 DNA reads TGTGCCAGCAGTAAGACTAGCCAAAGCTCCTACGAGCAGTACTTC. Its translation: CASSKTSQSSYEQYF. V is TRBV6-6 and J is TRBJ2-7, with TRBD2 identical over 7 bases. Germline assignment: CDR1 MNHNY and CDR2 SVGAGI (reference sequence). The CDR3 extends over 15 amino acids. Trimming cost V 5 bases and J 0 bases; bases outside gene matches: 7.

The table lists this clone with a few counts. The chain joins TRBV2 to TRBJ2-3; D gene uncertain. CDR1 SNHLY and CDR2 FYNNEI come from the germline V gene. The CDR3 length is 13 residues. Between the trimmed V and J ends, which lost 8 bases and 3 bases, there was a span of 12 bases. The CDR3 here is CASHFGQTDTQYF. The CDR3 DNA reads as TGTGCCAGCCACTTTGGTCAAACAGATACGCAGTATTTT.

The gene calls are TRBV7-6 and TRBJ2-3; TRBD2 aligns across 13 bases. This CDR3 has 17 residues. The J segment lost 2 bases and the V segment lost 5 bases, leaving 7 bases of the junction unmatched. CDR1 SGHVS and CDR2 FNYEAQ come from the germline V gene. CDR3 nucleotide sequence: TGTGCCAGCAGCGAGGGACTAGCGGGATCTTCCACAGATACGCAGTATTTT. Translating it yields CASSEGLAGSSTDTQYF.

The chain carries TRBV6-5 and TRBJ1-5; the D gene is possibly TRBD1 (5 bases). CDR3 length equals 15 residues. Germline V gene data show CDR1 as MNHEY and CDR2 as SVGAGI. The V and J ends lost 3 bases and 6 bases respectively, with 15 bases between them. The chain's CDR3 is CASSYSGSSSQPQHF. CDR3 nucleotides: TGTGCCAGCAGTTATTCAGGGTCCTCGAGTCAGCCCCAGCATTTT.

The genes are TRBV28 and TRBJ2-5, with D perhaps matching TRBD1 (6 bases). The V and J ends lost 8 bases and 4 bases respectively, with 14 bases between them. This CDR3 contains 13 residues. Per the germline V gene, CDR1 is MDHEN and CDR2 is SYDVKM. Here the CDR3 reads CASGQGMRETQYF. The CDR3 DNA is TGTGCCAGCGGGCAGGGGATGAGAGAGACCCAGTACTTC.

The rearrangement uses TRBV6-6 and TRBJ2-7; 11 nucleotides line up with TRBD1. The V gene end was trimmed by 2 bases and the J gene end by 7 bases; junction bases not matched to a gene: 4. Germline-derived CDR1 and CDR2 are MNHNY and SVGAGI (reference sequence). This CDR3 has 14 residues. The CDR3 spells CASSYGQGAGEQYV. The CDR3, as DNA: TGTGCCAGCAGTTACGGACAGGGGGCGGGAGAGCAGTACGTC.

This sequence joins TRBV7-9 and TRBJ2-5, with D perhaps TRBD2 (6 bases). Germline lookup yields CDR1 SEHNR and CDR2 FQNEAQ (reference sequence). This CDR3 has 15 amino acids. Trimming shortened V by 5 bases and J by 4 bases, and 17 bases separated the two germline ends. Here the CDR3 DNA reads TGTGCCAGCAGCCGTGGAGGGACGTTTAGAGAGACCCAGTACTTC. Protein sequence: CASSRGGTFRETQYF.

The rearrangement uses TRBV18 and TRBJ1-5; 12 bases line up with TRBD1. The CDR3 totals 15 residues. The V and J ends lost 4 bases and 6 bases, in that order; junction bases with no gene match: 4. CDR1 and CDR2 (germline): KGHSH, LQKENI. CDR3 in amino acids: CASSQGTGGSQPQHF. The CDR3 nucleotides are TGTGCCAGCTCACAGGGGACAGGGGGCAGTCAGCCCCAGCATTTT. The full variable domain, completed using reference TRBV18 and TRBJ1-5, is NAGVMQNPRHLVRRRGQEARLRCSPMKGHSHVYWYRQLPEEGLKFMVYLQKENIIDESGMPKERFSAEFPKEGPSILRIQQVVRGDSAAYFCASSQGTGGSQPQHFGDGTRLSIL.

As to this clone: The same CDR3 arises from other DNA sequences in this sample as well. The chain employs TRBV18 and TRBJ2-1; TRBD1 matches 8 bases. The V and J ends lost 4 bases and 2 bases, in that order; junction bases with no gene match: 10. Germline values: CDR1 KGHSH, CDR2 LQKENI. The length of the CDR3 is 17 residues. The CDR3 loop is CASSQTRDRSTYNEQFF. As DNA, the CDR3 is TGTGCCAGCTCACAAACTAGGGACAGGAGTACCTACAATGAGCAGTTCTTC.

V and J are TRBV6-1 and TRBJ1-2; the D is unclear. Germline CDR1 is MNHNS and CDR2 is SASEGT. The ends were cut back, 8 bases at V and 0 bases at J, with 13 bases in the middle. This CDR3 is built from 14 residues. In DNA form, the CDR3 reads TGTGCCAGCGAATGGGCCGAGCCTAACTATGGCTACACCTTC. As protein: CASEWAEPNYGYTF.

The chain couples TRBV2 to TRBJ2-1, with D possibly matching TRBD2 (6 bases). The CDR3 has 14 residues. Germline-derived CDR1 and CDR2 are SNHLY and FYNNEI. The ends were cut back, 4 bases at V and 7 bases at J, with 14 bases in the middle. CDR3 DNA: TGTGCCAGCAGTGCGACTAGGTTTATAAATGAGCAGTTCTTC. The encoded protein is CASSATRFINEQFF.

The rearrangement joins TRBV28 to TRBJ2-7, with TRBD1 as a possible D gene (5 bases). Deletions cut 5 bases from V and 3 bases from J, with 17 bases between. The CDR3 sequence is 15 residues long. Germline assignment: CDR1 MDHEN and CDR2 SYDVKM. CDR3 DNA sequence: TGTGCCAGCAGTCTGCAGACAGTGACGGGCTACGAGCAGTACTTC. This translates into CASSLQTVTGYEQYF.

CDR3 amino acids: CASSLGAQPQHF. CDR3 bases: TGTGCCAGCAGTTTAGGGGCTCAGCCCCAGCATTTT. V is TRBV28 and J is TRBJ1-5; D may be TRBD1 (5 bases). Germline CDR1 and CDR2: MDHEN and SYDVKM. V was clipped by 2 bases and J by 6 bases, with 5 bases between them. This CDR3 contains 12 residues.

The chain joins TRBV7-3 to TRBJ2-2, with 7 bases fitting TRBD1. The V and J ends lost 6 bases and 7 bases, in that order; junction bases with no gene match: 14. Germline assignment: CDR1 SGHTA and CDR2 FQGTGA. The CDR3 runs to 16 residues. The CDR3 DNA reads TGTGCCAGCAGTCGATTCGCTGGGACAGTTATCGGGGAGCTGTTTTTT. Translating it yields CASSRFAGTVIGELFF.

The rearrangement uses TRBV7-2 and TRBJ2-3; TRBD2 might be the D (6 bases). Trimming left V 1 base short and J 7 bases short, with 21 bases between. Germline CDR1 is SGHTA and CDR2 is FQGNSA. CDR3 length: 17 residues. CDR3: CASSLGPRLGRENTQYF. The CDR3 nucleotides read TGTGCCAGCAGCTTAGGTCCACGACTAGGCCGTGAGAATACGCAGTATTTT.

This clone has more than one count but fewer than ten. The chain is built from TRBV30 and TRBJ2-7; TRBD1 matches 8 bases. Germline-derived CDR1 and CDR2 are GTSNPN and SVGIG (reference sequence). There are 14 residues in the CDR3. With V trimmed by 2 bases and J by 7 bases, 10 bases remained unmatched. The CDR3 DNA reads as TGTGCCTGGAGTCAGGGGGCCAATCTTCGAGAGCAGTACTTC. Translated: CAWSQGANLREQYF.

The genes are TRBV7-7 and TRBJ2-2; 9 bases match TRBD1. V trimming: 4 bases; J trimming: 5 bases; junction bases outside the gene matches: 2. Germline V gene lookup returns CDR1 SSHAT and CDR2 FNYEAQ (reference sequence). The CDR3 is 14 amino acids. In DNA, the CDR3 is TGTGCCAGCAGCTACAGGGGGCAAACCGGGGAGCTGTTTTTT. Its translation: CASSYRGQTGELFF.

The rearrangement joins TRBV4-3 to TRBJ1-2, with D possibly TRBD1 on 5 matching bases. The length of the CDR3 is 17 residues. CDR1 is LGHNA and CDR2 is YSLEER in the germline V gene. Trimming cost V 1 base and J 3 bases, with 18 bases left between them. The CDR3 here is CASSQVRYGGVDYGYTF. CDR3 in DNA: TGCGCCAGCAGCCAAGTCAGATACGGGGGGGTAGACTATGGCTACACCTTC.

The genes are TRBV9 and TRBJ2-3; possible D gene TRBD2, 5 bases. Trimming took 0 bases from V and 0 from J, leaving 11 bases between them. CDR3 length: 16 residues. CDR1 and CDR2 (germline): SGDLS, YYNGEE. CDR3 amino acids: CASSVGFGGSTDTQYF. The CDR3 bases are TGTGCCAGCAGCGTAGGGTTTGGCGGGAGCACAGATACGCAGTATTTT.